The entry below gives a single TCR beta chain sequence along with its context. The ends lost 5 bases at V and 6 bases at J; junction bases unmatched: 10. CDR1 is LNHDA and CDR2 is SQIVND in the germline V gene (reference sequence). This CDR3 contains 15 residues. This sample stems from a study of T cell changes during pregnancy in multiple sclerosis. Sequencing was performed with immunoSEQ multiplex PCR; in TCRdb, only in-frame clones are kept and a portion is missing. The sample lists about 57,000 clones; 91% were seen once. The V call is TRBV19, the J call TRBJ1-5; 7 bases are a match to TRBD1. This TCR was recovered from a female donor in good health, enrolled as a control in a pregnancy study. The sample in question was peripheral blood, obtained after pregnancy. CDR3 residues: CASSVPGQRSQPQHF. CDR3 nucleotide sequence: TGTGCCAGTAGTGTTCCGGGACAGAGGAGTCAGCCCCAGCATTTT.